This T cell receptor beta chain was recovered during a study of CD8 T cells in Susac syndrome. Reverse transcription of roughly 0.5 to 1 ug RNA was performed with random hexamers. TCRdb called the immunoSEQ multiplex PCR reads again in MiXCR, with one record for every CDR3 protein. The table lists roughly 150,000 distinct CDR3 sequences, about 94% of them singletons. Trimming took 6 bases from V and 4 from J, leaving 19 bases between them. This CDR3 has 15 residues. The sequenced sample was CD4+ T cells from PBMCs. The receptor was isolated from a human donor with Susac syndrome. This rearrangement joins TRBV12-3 or TRBV12-4 to TRBJ2-7; D call uncertain. The CDR3 reads CASSQNQRGAYEQYF. The DNA of the CDR3 is TGTGCCAGCAGCCAGAATCAGCGTGGAGCTTACGAGCAGTACTTC.